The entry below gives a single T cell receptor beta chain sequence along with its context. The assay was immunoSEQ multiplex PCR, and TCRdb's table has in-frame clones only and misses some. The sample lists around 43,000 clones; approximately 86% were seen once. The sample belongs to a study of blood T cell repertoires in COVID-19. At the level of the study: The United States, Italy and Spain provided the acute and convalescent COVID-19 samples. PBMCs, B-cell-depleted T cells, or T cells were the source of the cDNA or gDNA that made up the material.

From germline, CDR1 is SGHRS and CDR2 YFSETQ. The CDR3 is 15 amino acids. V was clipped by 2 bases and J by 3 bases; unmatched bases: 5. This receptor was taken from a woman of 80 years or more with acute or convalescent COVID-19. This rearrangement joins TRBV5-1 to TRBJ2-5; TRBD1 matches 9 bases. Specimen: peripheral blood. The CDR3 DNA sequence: TGCGCCAGCAGCTTCACAGGGGGCGCCGAAGAGACCCAGTACTTC. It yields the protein CASSFTGGAEETQYF. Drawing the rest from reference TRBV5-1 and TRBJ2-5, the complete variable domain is KAGVTQTPRYLIKTRGQQVTLSCSPISGHRSVSWYQQTPGQGLQFLFEYFSETQRNKGNFPGRFSGRQFSNSRSEMNVSTLELGDSALYLCASSFTGGAEETQYFGPGTRLLVL.